These 4 T cell receptor beta chains share one sample of origin, sequenced in a study of memory B cells and T cells in multiple sclerosis. No antigens are known for them. After stimulus-free culture, autoproliferating CFSE-dim and non-proliferating CFSE-high T cells were sequenced separately. Cultures began with about 4.6x10^7 CFSE-labeled PBMCs, unstimulated for roughly seven days, with replicate wells pooled. The protocol was immunoSEQ multiplex PCR, while the TCRdb copy is restricted to in-frame clones and leaves out a portion. The sample consists of about 32,000 clones, about 83% of them appearing once. Sequencing was carried out using PBMCs from blood kept in culture. The receptor source for this set is a human donor with multiple sclerosis.

CDR3 protein: CARRLLTGELFF. CDR3 DNA sequence: TGTGCCAGGCGGCTACTCACCGGGGAGCTGTTTTTT. The gene calls are TRBV2 and TRBJ2-2; unclear D gene. Germline loops: CDR1 SNHLY, CDR2 FYNNEI. This CDR3 is 12 amino acids long. Trimming shortened V by 9 bases and J by 4 bases, and 9 bases separated the two germline ends.

In DNA form, the CDR3 reads TGTGCCAGCAGCGTCCACTCCGGGACAGAACCCTACGAGCAGTACTTC. As protein: CASSVHSGTEPYEQYF. This chain joins TRBV9 and TRBJ2-7; 7 bases map to TRBD1. V shed 2 bases and J 2 bases; nucleotides not matched to a gene: 10. CDR3 length: 16 residues. Germline CDR1 is SGDLS and CDR2 is YYNGEE.

The chain carries TRBV7-9 and TRBJ1-1; tentatively, D is TRBD1 (5 bases). The CDR3 covers 14 residues. The V end lost 6 bases, the J end lost 5 bases, and 16 bases lay between the germline ends. Germline-derived CDR1 and CDR2 are SEHNR and FQNEAQ (reference sequence). CDR3 protein: CASSFDQGVTEAFF. DNA of the CDR3: TGTGCCAGCAGTTTCGATCAGGGTGTTACTGAAGCTTTCTTT.

V gene TRBV2 combines with J gene TRBJ1-4; D ambiguous. Germline V lookup: CDR1 SNHLY, CDR2 FYNNEI. V was shortened by 7 bases and J by 5 bases, with 14 bases between the two germline ends. CDR3 length: 14 amino acids. The CDR3 is CASTMSPRNEKLFF. The CDR3 DNA reads TGTGCCAGCACCATGAGCCCCCGAAATGAAAAACTGTTTTTT.